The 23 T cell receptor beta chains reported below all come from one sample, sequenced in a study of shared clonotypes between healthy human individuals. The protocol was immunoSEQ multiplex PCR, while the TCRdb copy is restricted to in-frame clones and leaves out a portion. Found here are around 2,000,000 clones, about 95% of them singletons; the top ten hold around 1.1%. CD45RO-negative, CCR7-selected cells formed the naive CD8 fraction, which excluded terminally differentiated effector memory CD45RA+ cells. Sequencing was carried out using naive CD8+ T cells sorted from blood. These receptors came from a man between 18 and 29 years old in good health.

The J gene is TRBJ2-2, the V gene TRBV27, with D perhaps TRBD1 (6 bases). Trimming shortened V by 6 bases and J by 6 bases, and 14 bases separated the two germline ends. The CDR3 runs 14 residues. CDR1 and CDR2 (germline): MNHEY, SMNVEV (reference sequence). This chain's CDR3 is CASSYLTGPGELFF. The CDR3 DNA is TGTGCCAGCAGCTACCTCACAGGGCCCGGGGAGCTGTTTTTT.

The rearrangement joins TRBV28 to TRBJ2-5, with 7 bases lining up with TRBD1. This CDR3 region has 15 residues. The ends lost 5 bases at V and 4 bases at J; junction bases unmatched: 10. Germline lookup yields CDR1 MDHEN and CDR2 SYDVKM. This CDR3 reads CASSPPGQPSETQYF. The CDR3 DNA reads TGTGCCAGCAGTCCACCGGGACAGCCTTCAGAGACCCAGTACTTC.

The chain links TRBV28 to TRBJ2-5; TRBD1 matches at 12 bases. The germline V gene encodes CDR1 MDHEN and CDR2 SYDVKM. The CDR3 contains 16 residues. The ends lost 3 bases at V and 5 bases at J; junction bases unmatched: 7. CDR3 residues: CASSFPGQGAGETQYF. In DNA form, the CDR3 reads TGTGCCAGCAGTTTTCCGGGACAGGGGGCCGGGGAGACCCAGTACTTC.

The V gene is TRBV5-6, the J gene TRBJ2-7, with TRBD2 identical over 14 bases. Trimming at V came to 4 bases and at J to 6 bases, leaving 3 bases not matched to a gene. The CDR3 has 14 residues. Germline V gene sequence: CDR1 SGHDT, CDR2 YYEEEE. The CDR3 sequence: CASSPGTSGSEQYF. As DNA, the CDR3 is TGTGCCAGCAGCCCCGGGACTAGCGGGAGCGAGCAGTACTTC.

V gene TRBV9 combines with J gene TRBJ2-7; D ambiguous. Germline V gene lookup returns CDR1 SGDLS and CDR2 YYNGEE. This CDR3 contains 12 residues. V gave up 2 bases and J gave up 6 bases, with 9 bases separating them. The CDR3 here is CASSVLGSEQYF. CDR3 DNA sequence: TGTGCCAGCAGCGTTTTAGGGTCCGAGCAGTACTTC.

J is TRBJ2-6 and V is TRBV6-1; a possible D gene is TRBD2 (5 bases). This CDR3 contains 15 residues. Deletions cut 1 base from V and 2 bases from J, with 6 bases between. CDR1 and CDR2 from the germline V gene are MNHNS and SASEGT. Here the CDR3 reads CASSEVGTGANVLTF. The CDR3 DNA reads TGTGCCAGCAGTGAAGTCGGGACTGGGGCCAACGTCCTGACTTTC.

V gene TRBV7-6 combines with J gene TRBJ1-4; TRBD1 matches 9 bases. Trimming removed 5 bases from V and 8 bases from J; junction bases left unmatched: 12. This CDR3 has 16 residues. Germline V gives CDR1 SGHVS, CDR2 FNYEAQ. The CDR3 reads CASSTGGEGIGEKLFF. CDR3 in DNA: TGTGCCAGCAGCACAGGGGGCGAAGGTATAGGAGAAAAACTGTTTTTT. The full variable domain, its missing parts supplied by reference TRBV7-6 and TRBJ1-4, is GAGVSQSPRYKVTKRGQDVALRCDPISGHVSLYWYRQALGQGPEFLTYFNYEAQQDKSGLPNDRFSAERPEGSISTLTIQRTEQRDSAMYRCASSTGGEGIGEKLFFGSGTQLSVL.

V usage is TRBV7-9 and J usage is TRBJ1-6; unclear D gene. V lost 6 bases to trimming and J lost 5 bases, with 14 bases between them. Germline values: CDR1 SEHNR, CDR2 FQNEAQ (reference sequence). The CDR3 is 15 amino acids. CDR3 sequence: CASSSPQGNNSPLHF. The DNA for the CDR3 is TGTGCCAGCAGTTCTCCCCAAGGGAATAATTCACCCCTCCACTTT.

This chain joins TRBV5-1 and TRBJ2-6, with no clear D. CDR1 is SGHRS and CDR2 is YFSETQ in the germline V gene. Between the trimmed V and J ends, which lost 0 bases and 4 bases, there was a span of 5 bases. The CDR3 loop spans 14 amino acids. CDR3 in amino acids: CASSLDPGANVLTF. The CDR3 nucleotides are TGCGCCAGCAGCTTGGATCCCGGGGCCAACGTCCTGACTTTC.

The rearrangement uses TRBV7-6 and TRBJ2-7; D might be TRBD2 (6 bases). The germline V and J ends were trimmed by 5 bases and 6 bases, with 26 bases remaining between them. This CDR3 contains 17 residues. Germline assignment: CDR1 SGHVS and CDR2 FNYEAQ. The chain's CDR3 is CASSLETPGRIPSEQYF. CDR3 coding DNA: TGTGCCAGCAGCCTTGAGACTCCCGGGAGAATTCCCTCCGAGCAGTACTTC. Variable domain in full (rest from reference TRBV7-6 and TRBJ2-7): GAGVSQSPRYKVTKRGQDVALRCDPISGHVSLYWYRQALGQGPEFLTYFNYEAQQDKSGLPNDRFSAERPEGSISTLTIQRTEQRDSAMYRCASSLETPGRIPSEQYFGPGTRLTVT.

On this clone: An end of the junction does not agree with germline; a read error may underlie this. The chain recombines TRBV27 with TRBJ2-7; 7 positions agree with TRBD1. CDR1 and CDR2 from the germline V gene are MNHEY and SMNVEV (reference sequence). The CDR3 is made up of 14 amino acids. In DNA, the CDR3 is TGTGCCAGCAGTTCCCGGGACAGATCCTCCGAGCAGTACTTC. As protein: CASSSRDRSSEQYF.

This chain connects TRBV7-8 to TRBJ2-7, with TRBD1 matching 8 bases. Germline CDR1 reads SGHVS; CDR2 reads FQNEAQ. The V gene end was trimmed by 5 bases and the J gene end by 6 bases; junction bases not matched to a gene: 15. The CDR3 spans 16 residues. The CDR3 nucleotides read TGTGCCAGCAGCCCACCCGACAGGGGAATAGTTCTCGAGCAGTACTTC. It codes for CASSPPDRGIVLEQYF. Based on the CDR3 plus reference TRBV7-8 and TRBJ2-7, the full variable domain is GAGVSQSPRYKVAKRGQDVALRCDPISGHVSLFWYQQALGQGPEFLTYFQNEAQLDKSGLPSDRFFAERPEGSVSTLKIQRTQQEDSAVYLCASSPPDRGIVLEQYFGPGTRLTVT.

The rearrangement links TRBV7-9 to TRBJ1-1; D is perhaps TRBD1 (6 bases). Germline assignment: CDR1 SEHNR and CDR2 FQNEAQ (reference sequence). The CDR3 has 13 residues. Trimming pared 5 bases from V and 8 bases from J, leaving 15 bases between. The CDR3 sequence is CASSHRDSEEAFF. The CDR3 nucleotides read TGTGCCAGCAGCCACAGGGATTCTGAAGAAGCTTTCTTT.

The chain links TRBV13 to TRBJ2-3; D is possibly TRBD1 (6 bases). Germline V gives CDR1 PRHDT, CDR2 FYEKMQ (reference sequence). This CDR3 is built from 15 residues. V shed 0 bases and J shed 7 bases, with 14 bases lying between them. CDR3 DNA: TGTGCCAGCAGCTTAGGTGGGGGCGCACCACATACGCAGTATTTT. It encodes CASSLGGGAPHTQYF. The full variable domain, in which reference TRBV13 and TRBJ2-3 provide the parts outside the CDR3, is AAGVIQSPRHLIKEKRETATLKCYPIPRHDTVYWYQQGPGQDPQFLISFYEKMQSDKGSIPDRFSAQQFSDYHSELNMSSLELGDSALYFCASSLGGGAPHTQYFGPGTRLTVL.

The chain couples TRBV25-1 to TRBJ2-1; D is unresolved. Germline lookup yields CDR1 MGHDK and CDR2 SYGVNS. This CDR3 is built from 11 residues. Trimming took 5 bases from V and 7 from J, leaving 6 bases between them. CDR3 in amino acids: CASSLGNEQFF. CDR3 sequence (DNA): TGTGCCAGCAGTCTCGGGAATGAGCAGTTCTTC.

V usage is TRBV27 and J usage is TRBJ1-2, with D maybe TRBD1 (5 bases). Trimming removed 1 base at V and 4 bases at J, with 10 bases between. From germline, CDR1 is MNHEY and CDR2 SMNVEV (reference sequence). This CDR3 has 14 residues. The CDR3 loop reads CASSLFGGGYGYTF. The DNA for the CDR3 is TGTGCCAGCAGTTTATTCGGGGGAGGCTATGGCTACACCTTC.

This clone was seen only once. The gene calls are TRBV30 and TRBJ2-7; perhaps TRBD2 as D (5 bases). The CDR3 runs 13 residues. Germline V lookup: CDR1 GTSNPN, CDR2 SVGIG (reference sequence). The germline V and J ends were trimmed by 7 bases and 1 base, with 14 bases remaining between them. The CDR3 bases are TGTGCCTTCAAGGACTCTCCGTCCTACGAGCAGTACTTC. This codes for CAFKDSPSYEQYF.

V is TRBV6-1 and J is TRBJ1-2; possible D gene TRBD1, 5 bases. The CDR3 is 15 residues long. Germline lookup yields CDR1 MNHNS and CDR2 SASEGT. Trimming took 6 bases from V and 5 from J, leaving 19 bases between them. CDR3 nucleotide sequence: TGTGCCAGCAGCGGCCTCTCAGGGAATAGGTATGGCTACACCTTC. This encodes CASSGLSGNRYGYTF.

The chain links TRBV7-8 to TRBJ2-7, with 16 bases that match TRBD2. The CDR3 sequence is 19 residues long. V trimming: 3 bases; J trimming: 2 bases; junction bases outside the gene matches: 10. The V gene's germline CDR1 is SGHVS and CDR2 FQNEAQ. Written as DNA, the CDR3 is TGTGCCAGCAGCTTTCCCGGATCGGGACTAGCGGGAGGGCCCTACGAGCAGTACTTC. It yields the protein CASSFPGSGLAGGPYEQYF.

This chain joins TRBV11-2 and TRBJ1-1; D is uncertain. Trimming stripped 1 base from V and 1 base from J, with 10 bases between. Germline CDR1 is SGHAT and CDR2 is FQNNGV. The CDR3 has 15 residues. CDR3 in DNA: TGTGCCAGCAGCTTAGGGCTGGGCCCGAACACTGAAGCTTTCTTT. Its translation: CASSLGLGPNTEAFF.

The CDR3 is CASSQGDGSPPGQFF. CDR3 DNA: TGCGCCAGCAGCCAAGGGGACGGGAGTCCGCCGGGGCAGTTCTTC. The chain couples TRBV4-1 to TRBJ2-1, with D perhaps matching TRBD2 (6 bases). Germline CDR1 and CDR2: MGHRA and YSYEKL. This CDR3 region has 15 residues. V was shortened by 1 base and J by 12 bases, with 19 bases between the two germline ends.

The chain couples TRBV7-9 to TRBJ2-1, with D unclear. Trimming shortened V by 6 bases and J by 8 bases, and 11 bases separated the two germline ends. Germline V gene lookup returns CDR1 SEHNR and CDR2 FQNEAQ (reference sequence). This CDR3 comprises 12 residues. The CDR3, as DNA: TGTGCCAGCAGTTTTTCCCGCGATGAGCAGTTCTTC. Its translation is CASSFSRDEQFF.

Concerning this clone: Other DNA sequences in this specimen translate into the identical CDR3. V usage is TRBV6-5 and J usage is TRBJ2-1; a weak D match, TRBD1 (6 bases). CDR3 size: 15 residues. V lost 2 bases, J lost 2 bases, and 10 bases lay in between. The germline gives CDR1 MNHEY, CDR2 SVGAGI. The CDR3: CASSYGQGTYNEQFF. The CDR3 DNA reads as TGTGCCAGCAGTTACGGGCAGGGGACCTACAATGAGCAGTTCTTC.